The clone carrying this T cell receptor (beta chain) is a singleton in its sample. This sample is drawn from a study of shared clonotypes between healthy human individuals. Germline V CDR1 and CDR2: SGHTA, FQGTGA. Deletions cut 5 bases from V and 0 bases from J, with 26 bases between. This CDR3 is built from 20 residues. Measured with immunoSEQ multiplex PCR; TCRdb has only the in-frame clones, and not every one. The sample contains 2,500,000 or so clones, roughly 93% of which appear only once. The sequenced sample consisted of naive CD4+ T cells from PBMCs. Sample subset: CD45RA+ positively selected. The rearrangement uses TRBV7-3 and TRBJ1-3, with D tentatively TRBD1 (5 bases). This TCR was recovered from a man between 18 and 35 years old in good health. Some clones in this sample may be carry-over from other donors' samples. The CDR3 loop is CASSVGHISPVGHSGNTIYF. In DNA, the CDR3 is TGTGCCAGCAGCGTAGGACACATAAGTCCGGTAGGCCACTCTGGAAACACCATATATTTT.